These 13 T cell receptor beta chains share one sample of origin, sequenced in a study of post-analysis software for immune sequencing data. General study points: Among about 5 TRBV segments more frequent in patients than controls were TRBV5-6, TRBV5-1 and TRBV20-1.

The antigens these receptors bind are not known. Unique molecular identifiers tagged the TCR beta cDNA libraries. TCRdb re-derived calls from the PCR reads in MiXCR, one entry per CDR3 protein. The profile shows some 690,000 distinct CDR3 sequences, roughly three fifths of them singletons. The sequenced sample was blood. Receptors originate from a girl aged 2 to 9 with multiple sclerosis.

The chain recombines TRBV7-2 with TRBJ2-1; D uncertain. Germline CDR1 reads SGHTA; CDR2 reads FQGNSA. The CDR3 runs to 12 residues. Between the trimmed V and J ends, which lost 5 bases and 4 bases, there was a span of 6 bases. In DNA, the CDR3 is TGTGCCAGCAGCGCCCAATACAATGAGCAGTTCTTC. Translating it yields CASSAQYNEQFF. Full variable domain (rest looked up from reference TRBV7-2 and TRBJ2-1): GAGVSQSPSNKVTEKGKDVELRCDPISGHTALYWYRQSLGQGLEFLIYFQGNSAPDKSGLPSDRFSAERTGGSVSTLTIQRTQQEDSAVYLCASSAQYNEQFFGPGTRLTVL.

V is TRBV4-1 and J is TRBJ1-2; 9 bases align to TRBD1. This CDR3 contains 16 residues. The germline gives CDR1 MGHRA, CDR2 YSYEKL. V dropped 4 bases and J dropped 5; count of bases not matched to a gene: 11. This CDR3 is CASSLPTGGSPYGYTF. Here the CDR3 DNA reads TGCGCCAGCAGCCTCCCTACAGGGGGCTCCCCATATGGCTACACCTTC.

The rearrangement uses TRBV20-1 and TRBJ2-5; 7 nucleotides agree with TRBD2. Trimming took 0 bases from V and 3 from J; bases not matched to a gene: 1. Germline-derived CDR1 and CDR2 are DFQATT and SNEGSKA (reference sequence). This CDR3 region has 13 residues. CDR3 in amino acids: CSARDTSEETQYF. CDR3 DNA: TGCAGTGCTAGAGATACTAGCGAAGAGACCCAGTACTTC.

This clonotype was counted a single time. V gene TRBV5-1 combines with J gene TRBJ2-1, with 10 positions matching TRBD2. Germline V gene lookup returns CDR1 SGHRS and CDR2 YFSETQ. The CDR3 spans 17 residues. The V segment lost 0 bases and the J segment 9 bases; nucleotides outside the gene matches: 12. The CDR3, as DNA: TGCGCCAGCAGCTTGGTTGGTAGCGGGAGGATAAGACCTGAGCAGTTCTTC. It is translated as CASSLVGSGRIRPEQFF.

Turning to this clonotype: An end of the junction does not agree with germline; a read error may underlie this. In nucleotides, the CDR3 is TGTGTCAGCAGCCGAGGGGGCACAGAGACCCAGTACTTC. Its protein is CVSSRGGTETQYF. The rearrangement joins TRBV7-2 to TRBJ2-5, with 7 bases aligning to TRBD1. Germline V gene data show CDR1 as SGHTA and CDR2 as FQGNSA. The CDR3 consists of 13 residues.

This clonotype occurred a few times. CDR3 region: CASTLDRATYNEQFF. As DNA, the CDR3 is TGTGCCAGCACTCTAGACAGGGCAACCTACAATGAGCAGTTCTTC. The rearrangement joins TRBV27 to TRBJ2-1; 7 nucleotides align to TRBD1. The V segment lost 7 bases and the J segment 2 bases; nucleotides outside the gene matches: 8. CDR3 size: 15 residues. The germline V gene has CDR1 MNHEY and CDR2 SMNVEV (reference sequence).

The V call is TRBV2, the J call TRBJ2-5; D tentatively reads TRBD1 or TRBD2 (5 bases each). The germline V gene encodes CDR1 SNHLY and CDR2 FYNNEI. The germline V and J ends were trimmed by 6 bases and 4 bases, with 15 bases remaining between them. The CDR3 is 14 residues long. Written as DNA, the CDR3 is TGTGCCAGCAGGGGACGTGGGGGAATAGAGACCCAGTACTTC. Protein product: CASRGRGGIETQYF.

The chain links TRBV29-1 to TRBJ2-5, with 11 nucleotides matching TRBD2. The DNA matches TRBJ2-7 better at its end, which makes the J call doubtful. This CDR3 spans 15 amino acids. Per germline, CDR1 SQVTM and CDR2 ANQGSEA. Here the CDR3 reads CSVEVAGGNSYEQYF. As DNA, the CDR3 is TGCAGCGTTGAAGTAGCGGGGGGGAACTCCTACGAGCAGTACTTC.

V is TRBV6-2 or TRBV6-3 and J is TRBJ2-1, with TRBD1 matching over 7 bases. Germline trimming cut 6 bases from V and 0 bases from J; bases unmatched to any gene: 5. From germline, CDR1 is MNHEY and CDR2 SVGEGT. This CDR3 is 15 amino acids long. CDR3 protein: CASRDRHSSYNEQFF. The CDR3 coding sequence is TGTGCCAGCAGGGACAGGCATAGCTCCTACAATGAGCAGTTCTTC.

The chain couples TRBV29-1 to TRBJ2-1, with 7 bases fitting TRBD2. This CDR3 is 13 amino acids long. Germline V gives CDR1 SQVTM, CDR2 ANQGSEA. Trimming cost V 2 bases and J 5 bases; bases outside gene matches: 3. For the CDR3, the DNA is TGCAGCGTTGAAAGCGGGATTAACAATGAGCAGTTCTTC. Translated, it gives CSVESGINNEQFF.

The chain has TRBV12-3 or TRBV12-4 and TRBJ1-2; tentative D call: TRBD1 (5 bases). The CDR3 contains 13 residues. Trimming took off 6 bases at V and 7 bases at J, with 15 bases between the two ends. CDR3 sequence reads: CASSPAGGVGYTF. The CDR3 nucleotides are TGTGCCAGCAGCCCTGCTGGGGGTGTTGGCTACACCTTC.

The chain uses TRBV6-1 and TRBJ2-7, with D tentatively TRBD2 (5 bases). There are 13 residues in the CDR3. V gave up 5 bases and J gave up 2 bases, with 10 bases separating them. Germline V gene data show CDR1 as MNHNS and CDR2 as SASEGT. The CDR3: CASSTRVTYEQYF. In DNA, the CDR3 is TGTGCCAGCAGTACTAGGGTCACCTACGAGCAGTACTTC.

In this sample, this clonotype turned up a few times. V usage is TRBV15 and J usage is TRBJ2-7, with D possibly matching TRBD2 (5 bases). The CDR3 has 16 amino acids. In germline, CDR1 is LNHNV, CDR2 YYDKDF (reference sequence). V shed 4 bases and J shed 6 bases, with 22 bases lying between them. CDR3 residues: CATSTPSSGTLTEQYF. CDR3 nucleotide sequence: TGTGCCACCAGCACCCCGTCCAGCGGAACCCTGACCGAGCAGTACTTC.